These 23 T cell receptor beta chains originate from one sample sequenced in a study of cytomegalovirus exposure and HLA in healthy donors. The PCR had 60 Vbeta and 13 Jbeta primers. Produced via immunoSEQ multiplex PCR; TCRdb's table is partial and in-frame only. The data show roughly 180,000 clones, approximately 77% seen once. Sequenced material: PBMCs. These TCRs come from a female donor in good health and CMV-seronegative.

The CDR3 DNA sequence: TGTGCCAGTAGTCAAGGACAGGAAACTTATCAGCCCCAGCATTTT. Residues: CASSQGQETYQPQHF. The chain combines TRBV19 with TRBJ1-5; 7 bases are shared with TRBD1. This CDR3 is 15 amino acids long. The germline gives CDR1 LNHDA, CDR2 SQIVND (reference sequence). The V segment lost 5 bases and the J segment 5 bases; nucleotides outside the gene matches: 9.

V gene TRBV7-6 combines with J gene TRBJ2-1, with a tentative D call TRBD1 (6 bases). CDR1 SGHVS and CDR2 FNYEAQ come from the germline V gene. V was cut by 0 bases and J by 0 bases, with 12 bases left in between. The CDR3 is 17 amino acids. The CDR3 region is CASSLARTGFSYNEQFF. The CDR3 DNA reads TGTGCCAGCAGCTTAGCCCGTACAGGGTTCTCCTACAATGAGCAGTTCTTC. The complete variable domain, with remaining parts taken from reference TRBV7-6 and TRBJ2-1, reads GAGVSQSPRYKVTKRGQDVALRCDPISGHVSLYWYRQALGQGPEFLTYFNYEAQQDKSGLPNDRFSAERPEGSISTLTIQRTEQRDSAMYRCASSLARTGFSYNEQFFGPGTRLTVL.

This clone was seen a single time. The chain recombines TRBV7-6 with TRBJ2-7; perhaps TRBD2 as D (6 bases). The germline CDR1 and CDR2 sequences are SGHVS and FNYEAQ. The CDR3 contains 13 residues. Trimming took off 5 bases at V and 3 bases at J, with 11 bases between the two ends. CDR3 region: CASSRGLLYEQYF. CDR3 sequence (DNA): TGTGCCAGCAGCCGGGGACTGCTCTACGAGCAGTACTTC.

The chain couples TRBV6-5 to TRBJ2-7, with D possibly matching TRBD1 (6 bases). The V gene lost 7 bases and the J gene lost 2 bases, with 15 bases spanning the gap. The germline gives CDR1 MNHEY, CDR2 SVGAGI. The CDR3 sequence is 14 residues long. CDR3 DNA sequence: TGTGCCAGCACCACACAGGGATCGCCCTACGAGCAGTACTTC. Translated, it gives CASTTQGSPYEQYF.

V is TRBV5-4 and J is TRBJ1-4; 8 positions match TRBD1. Germline CDR1 reads SGHNT; CDR2 reads YYREEE (reference sequence). This CDR3 has 14 amino acids. V lost 2 bases, J lost 8 bases, and 5 bases stayed unmatched. The CDR3 spells CASSFAGGVEKLFF. DNA for the CDR3: TGTGCCAGCAGCTTCGCAGGGGGCGTCGAAAAACTGTTTTTT.

The rearrangement uses TRBV19 and TRBJ1-1; no clear D. The CDR3 covers 13 residues. The germline V gene has CDR1 LNHDA and CDR2 SQIVND (reference sequence). V lost 3 bases, J lost 1 base, and 6 bases lay in between. As DNA, the CDR3 is TGTGCCAGTAGTATTTCAGGGAACACTGAAGCTTTCTTT. Protein sequence: CASSISGNTEAFF.

V usage is TRBV10-2 and J usage is TRBJ1-1; TRBD1 might be the D (5 bases). V shed 8 bases and J shed 2 bases, with 9 bases lying between them. The CDR3 consists of 12 residues. Germline V gene lookup returns CDR1 WSHSY and CDR2 SAAADI. The CDR3 DNA follows: TGCGCCAGCGGCCAGGGAAACACTGAAGCTTTCTTT. Protein product: CASGQGNTEAFF.

The chain has TRBV6-9 and TRBJ1-2, with D unclear. CDR1 and CDR2 from the germline V gene are MNHGY and SVAAGI. The V end lost 8 bases, the J end lost 2 bases, and 6 bases lay between the germline ends. This CDR3 region has 11 residues. The CDR3, as DNA: TGTGCCAGCTTCTTAAACTATGGCTACACCTTC. This translates into CASFLNYGYTF.

This clone was detected only once. The chain joins TRBV18 to TRBJ2-1, with a possible D match to TRBD1 (5 bases). This CDR3 region has 14 residues. V was clipped by 4 bases and J by 6 bases, with 13 bases between them. Germline lookup yields CDR1 KGHSH and CDR2 LQKENI. In DNA, the CDR3 is TGTGCCAGCTCACGGTCGGACATTTTCAATGAGCAGTTCTTC. It specifies CASSRSDIFNEQFF.

This clone was detected only once. V is TRBV7-6 and J is TRBJ2-4, with D maybe TRBD2 (6 bases). The V gene lost 5 bases and the J gene lost 13 bases, with 21 bases spanning the gap. Germline V lookup: CDR1 SGHVS, CDR2 FNYEAQ. This CDR3 has 14 residues. The CDR3 DNA sequence: TGTGCCAGCAGCCCGGGCCCACCTGGACTAACACAGTACTTC. It encodes CASSPGPPGLTQYF.

Points on this clone: One end of the junction is discordant with germline, which a read error may explain. The J gene is TRBJ2-2, the V gene TRBV4-2; weak D call: TRBD1 (7 bases). The CDR3 runs to 16 residues. Germline values: CDR1 LGHNA, CDR2 YNFKEQ. In DNA, the CDR3 is TGTGCCAGCAGCCAAGCATTTAGGGGGCGAGTCGGGGGGCTGTTTTTT. Translated, it gives CASSQAFRGRVGGLFF.

The chain links TRBV10-3 to TRBJ1-2, with D possibly matching TRBD1 (6 bases). Trimming pared 0 bases from V and 4 bases from J, leaving 6 bases between. Germline V gives CDR1 ENHRY, CDR2 SYGVKD. This CDR3 contains 13 residues. The CDR3: CAISESDSYGYTF. CDR3 nucleotides: TGTGCCATCAGTGAGTCGGACAGCTATGGCTACACCTTC.

V usage is TRBV6-5 and J usage is TRBJ2-1; maybe TRBD1 (6 bases). This CDR3 comprises 13 residues. Between the trimmed V and J ends, which lost 2 bases and 7 bases, there was a span of 9 bases. The germline V gene encodes CDR1 MNHEY and CDR2 SVGAGI. The CDR3 DNA follows: TGTGCCAGCAGTTACGACAGGATGAATGAGCAGTTCTTC. It encodes CASSYDRMNEQFF.

This sequence joins TRBV11-2 and TRBJ2-5, with D possibly matching TRBD2 (8 bases). V lost 5 bases and J lost 1, with 14 bases in between. The CDR3 extends over 15 amino acids. Per germline, CDR1 SGHAT and CDR2 FQNNGV. Written as DNA, the CDR3 is TGTGCCAGCAGCCGGGAGGGGGCGCCCCAAGAGACCCAGTACTTC. It codes for CASSREGAPQETQYF.

CDR3 amino acids: CASSYPGTGGREQYF. For the CDR3, the DNA is TGTGCCAGCAGTTACCCAGGGACAGGGGGCCGCGAGCAGTACTTC. The rearrangement links TRBV6-5 to TRBJ2-7; 12 bases agree with TRBD1. The V and J ends lost 2 bases and 6 bases, in that order; junction bases with no gene match: 5. Germline CDR1 MNHEY, CDR2 SVGAGI. This CDR3 has 15 amino acids.

The V call is TRBV20-1, the J call TRBJ1-1; maybe TRBD1 (5 bases). Trimming removed 6 bases from V and 6 bases from J, with 11 bases in between. This CDR3 is 11 amino acids long. CDR1 and CDR2 (germline): DFQATT, SNEGSKA (reference sequence). CDR3 bases: TGCAGTGCCGCAGGGATCGCTGAAGCTTTCTTT. Translation gives CSAAGIAEAFF.

The rearrangement uses TRBV6-6 and TRBJ2-1; 8 nucleotides align to TRBD2. The germline V gene encodes CDR1 MNHNY and CDR2 SVGAGI (reference sequence). This CDR3 has 16 residues. V shed 4 bases and J 0 bases; nucleotides not matched to a gene: 5. The CDR3 DNA reads TGTGCCAGCAGTTTAACTAGCGGAGGCTCCTACAATGAGCAGTTCTTC. It encodes CASSLTSGGSYNEQFF.

The rearrangement uses TRBV14 and TRBJ2-3, with TRBD2 identical over 9 bases. The CDR3 extends over 16 amino acids. V shed 4 bases and J 8 bases; nucleotides not matched to a gene: 13. In germline, CDR1 is SGHDN, CDR2 FVKESK. The CDR3 spells CASSLSGTSRLGTQYF. The CDR3 DNA reads TGTGCCAGCAGCCTTAGCGGGACTAGCCGTCTGGGTACGCAGTATTTT. The full variable domain, with the rest looked up from reference TRBV14 and TRBJ2-3, is EAGVTQFPSHSVIEKGQTVTLRCDPISGHDNLYWYRRVMGKEIKFLLHFVKESKQDESGMPNNRFLAERTGGTYSTLKVQPAELEDSGVYFCASSLSGTSRLGTQYFGPGTRLTVL.

The chain links TRBV7-3 to TRBJ2-5, with 8 positions matching TRBD2. Germline V lookup: CDR1 SGHTA, CDR2 FQGTGA. There are 14 residues in the CDR3. V gave up 5 bases and J gave up 4 bases; unmatched junction bases: 6. Here the CDR3 DNA reads TGTGCCAGCAGCCCCCGGGAGGGGATAGAGACCCAGTACTTC. Amino acids: CASSPREGIETQYF.

The chain has TRBV5-1 and TRBJ2-4; D perhaps matches TRBD1 (6 bases). The CDR3 is 16 amino acids. Germline V gives CDR1 SGHRS, CDR2 YFSETQ. The V end was cut by 0 bases, the J end by 1 base, with 11 bases between. In DNA form, the CDR3 reads TGCGCCAGCAGCTTGGGGTCAGGGGTCGCCAAAAACATTCAGTACTTC. Its translation is CASSLGSGVAKNIQYF.

The sample holds one count of this clone. The chain recombines TRBV12-5 with TRBJ1-1; maybe TRBD1 (6 bases). The CDR3 contains 11 residues. Germline-derived CDR1 and CDR2 are LGHNT and FRNRAP. Here the CDR3 reads CERQVNTEAFF. As DNA, the CDR3 is TGTGAAAGACAGGTAAACACTGAAGCTTTCTTT.

The V and J genes are TRBV28 and TRBJ1-2, with D perhaps matching TRBD1 (5 bases). Germline-derived CDR1 and CDR2 are MDHEN and SYDVKM. CDR3 length: 13 residues. V dropped 4 bases and J dropped 4 bases, with 10 bases sitting between them. The CDR3: CASSSDRRYGYTF. In DNA, the CDR3 is TGTGCCAGCAGTTCAGACAGACGCTATGGCTACACCTTC.

The CDR3 region has the DNA TGCGCCAGCAGCCCCTCAGCGGCTAGCACAGATACGCAGTATTTT. This encodes CASSPSAASTDTQYF. V usage is TRBV4-1 and J usage is TRBJ2-3, with a weak D call TRBD2 (5 bases). V was pared by 4 bases and J by 0 bases, with 11 bases between. CDR1 and CDR2 from the germline V gene are MGHRA and YSYEKL. The CDR3 spans 15 residues.